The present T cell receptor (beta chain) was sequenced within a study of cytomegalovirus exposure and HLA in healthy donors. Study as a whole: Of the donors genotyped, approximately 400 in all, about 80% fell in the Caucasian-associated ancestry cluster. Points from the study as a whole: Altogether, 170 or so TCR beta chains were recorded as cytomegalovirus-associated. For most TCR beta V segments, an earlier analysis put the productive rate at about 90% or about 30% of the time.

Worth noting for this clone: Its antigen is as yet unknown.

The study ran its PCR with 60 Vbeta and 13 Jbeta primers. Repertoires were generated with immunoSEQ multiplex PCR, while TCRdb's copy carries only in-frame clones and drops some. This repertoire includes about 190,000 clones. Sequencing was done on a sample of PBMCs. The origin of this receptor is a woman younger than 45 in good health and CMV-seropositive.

CDR3 coding DNA: TGTGCCAGCAGTTGGGGGAGGGGGGAAGCTTTCTTT. This codes for CASSWGRGEAFF. This chain uses TRBV7-9 with TRBJ1-1; D may be TRBD1 (6 bases). The CDR3 has 12 residues. V was trimmed by 6 bases and J by 8 bases, leaving 13 bases between them. Germline loops: CDR1 SEHNR, CDR2 FQNEAQ (reference sequence).